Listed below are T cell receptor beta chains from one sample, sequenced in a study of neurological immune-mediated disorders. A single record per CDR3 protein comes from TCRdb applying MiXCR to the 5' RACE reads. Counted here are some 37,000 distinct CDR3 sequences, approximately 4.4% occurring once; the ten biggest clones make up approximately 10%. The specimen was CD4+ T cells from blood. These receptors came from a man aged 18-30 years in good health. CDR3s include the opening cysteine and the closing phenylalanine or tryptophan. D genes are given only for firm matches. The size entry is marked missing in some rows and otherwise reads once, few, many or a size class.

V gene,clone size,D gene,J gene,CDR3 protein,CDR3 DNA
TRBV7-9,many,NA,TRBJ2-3,CASSLDTPRDTQYF,TGTGCCAGCAGCTTAGATACCCCCAGGGATACGCAGTATTTT
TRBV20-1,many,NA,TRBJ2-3,CSASGQTTDTQYF,TGCAGTGCTAGCGGACAGACCACAGATACGCAGTATTTT
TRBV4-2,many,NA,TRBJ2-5,CASSHDSTLGETQYF,TGTGCCAGCAGCCACGACAGTACCCTGGGTGAGACCCAGTACTTC
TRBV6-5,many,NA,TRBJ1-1,CASSLPGHEAFF,TGTGCCAGCAGCTTGCCGGGGCATGAAGCTTTCTTT
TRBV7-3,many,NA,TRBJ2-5,CASSTGNGETQYF,TGTGCCAGCAGCACAGGGAATGGGGAGACCCAGTACTTC
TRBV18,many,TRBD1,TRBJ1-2,CASSRTGADYGYTF,TGTGCCAGCTCCAGGACAGGGGCGGACTATGGCTACACCTTC
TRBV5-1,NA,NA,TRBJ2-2,CASMRALNTEELFF,TGCGCCAGCATGCGGGCACTTAACACCGAGGAGCTGTTTTTT
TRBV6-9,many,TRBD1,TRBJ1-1,CASSTRDREAFF,TGTGCCAGCAGTACCCGGGACAGGGAAGCTTTCTTT
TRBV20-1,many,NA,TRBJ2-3,CSARDYYRSGFTDTQYF,TGCAGTGCTAGAGACTATTACAGGTCGGGCTTCACAGATACGCAGTATTTT
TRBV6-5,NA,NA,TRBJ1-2,CASSFHLAPSGYTF,TGTGCCAGCAGTTTCCACCTGGCTCCTTCGGGCTACACCTTC
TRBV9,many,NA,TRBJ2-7,CASSANEGSPPYF,TGTGCCAGCAGCGCCAATGAGGGGTCCCCGCCGTACTTC
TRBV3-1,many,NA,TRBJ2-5,CASSQDPRETQYF,TGTGCCAGCAGCCAAGATCCCAGGGAGACCCAGTACTTC
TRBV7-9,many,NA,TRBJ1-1,CASSSGGSGTNTEAFF,TGTGCCAGCAGCTCGGGCGGTTCGGGGACGAACACTGAAGCTTTCTTT
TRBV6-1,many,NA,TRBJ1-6,CASTRRSYNSPLHF,TGTGCCAGCACCCGACGGTCCTATAATTCACCCCTCCACTTT
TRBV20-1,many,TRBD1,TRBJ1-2,CSARLGTGWGYTF,TGCAGTGCTAGGCTCGGGACAGGTTGGGGCTACACCTTC
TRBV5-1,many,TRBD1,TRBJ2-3,CASSVLVQGASGDTQYF,TGCGCCAGCAGCGTCCTCGTGCAGGGGGCATCAGGGGATACGCAGTATTTT
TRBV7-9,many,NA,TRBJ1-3,CASSLQSSGNTIYF,TGTGCCAGCAGCTTACAGAGCTCTGGAAACACCATATATTTT
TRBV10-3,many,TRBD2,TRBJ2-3,CAISTPSGGTTDTQYF,TGTGCCATCAGTACACCTAGCGGGGGGACCACAGATACGCAGTATTTT
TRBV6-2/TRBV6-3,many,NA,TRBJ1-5,CASTTTDGAPSQPQHF,TGTGCCAGCACCACTACCGACGGGGCGCCGAGCCAGCCCCAGCATTTT
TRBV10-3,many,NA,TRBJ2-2,CAISGAGRGTGELFF,TGTGCCATCAGTGGGGCAGGACGGGGCACCGGGGAGCTGTTTTTT
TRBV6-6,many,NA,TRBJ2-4,CASSLPQYTKNIQYF,TGTGCCAGCAGTCTCCCCCAGTATACCAAAAACATTCAGTACTTC
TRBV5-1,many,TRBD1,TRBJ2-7,CASSRGDRVLEQYF,TGCGCCAGCAGCAGGGGGGACAGGGTTCTCGAGCAGTACTTC
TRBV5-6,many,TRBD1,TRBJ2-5,CASSPGTVLQETQYF,TGTGCCAGCAGCCCCGGGACAGTGCTGCAAGAGACCCAGTACTTC
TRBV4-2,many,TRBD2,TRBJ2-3,CASSRSGGDTDTQYF,TGTGCCAGCAGCCGTAGCGGGGGGGATACAGATACGCAGTATTTT
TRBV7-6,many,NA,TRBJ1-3,CASSEALSRNTIYF,TGTGCCAGCAGCGAGGCCTTGTCCCGAAACACCATATATTTT
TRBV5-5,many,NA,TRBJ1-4,CASSLEGAREKLFF,TGTGCCAGCAGCTTGGAAGGGGCCCGTGAAAAACTGTTTTTT
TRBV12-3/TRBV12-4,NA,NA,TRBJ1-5,CASSRGGNQPQHF,TGTGCCAGCAGCAGGGGAGGCAATCAGCCCCAGCATTTT
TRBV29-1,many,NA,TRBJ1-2,CSVPERDYGYTF,TGCAGCGTCCCCGAAAGGGACTATGGCTACACCTTC
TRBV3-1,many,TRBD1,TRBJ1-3,CASSQQGAGNTIYF,TGTGCCAGCAGCCAACAGGGGGCCGGAAACACCATATATTTT
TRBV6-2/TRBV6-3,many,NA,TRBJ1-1,CASSYFGSGAFF,TGTGCCAGCAGTTACTTCGGATCGGGGGCTTTCTTT
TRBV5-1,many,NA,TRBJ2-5,CASSFDSTQETQYF,TGCGCCAGCAGCTTCGACAGTACCCAAGAGACCCAGTACTTC
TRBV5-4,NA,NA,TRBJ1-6,CASSSNTDRNSPLHF,TGTGCCAGCAGCTCAAATACGGACAGAAATTCACCCCTCCACTTT
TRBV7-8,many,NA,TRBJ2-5,CASSRAHGIEETQYF,TGTGCCAGCAGCCGCGCCCATGGGATAGAAGAGACCCAGTACTTC
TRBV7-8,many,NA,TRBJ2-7,CASSHGQTGPSYEQYF,TGTGCCAGCAGCCATGGCCAGACTGGGCCCTCCTACGAGCAGTACTTC
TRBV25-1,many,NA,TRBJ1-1,CASSDRSRQPVGSTEAFF,TGTGCCAGCAGTGACCGATCCCGACAGCCCGTGGGGTCCACTGAAGCTTTCTTT
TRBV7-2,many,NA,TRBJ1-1,CASKEMETEAFF,TGTGCCAGCAAAGAGATGGAAACTGAAGCTTTCTTT
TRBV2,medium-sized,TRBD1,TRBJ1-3,CASSSDRGSGNTIYF,TGTGCCAGCAGTTCGGACAGGGGCTCTGGAAACACCATATATTTT
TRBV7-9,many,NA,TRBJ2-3,CASSPTQGITDTQYF,TGTGCCAGCAGCCCTACTCAGGGGATAACAGATACGCAGTATTTT
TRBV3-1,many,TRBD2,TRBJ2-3,CASSLTGGYTQYF,TGTGCCAGCAGCCTTACGGGAGGATATACGCAGTATTTT
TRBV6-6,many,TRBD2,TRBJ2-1,CASSYGGGSYNEQFF,TGTGCCAGCAGTTACGGGGGGGGTTCCTACAATGAGCAGTTCTTC
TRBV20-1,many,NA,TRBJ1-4,CSAPWQSNEKLFF,TGCAGTGCGCCATGGCAATCTAATGAAAAACTGTTTTTT
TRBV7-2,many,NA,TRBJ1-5,CASSFRVTTEGPQHF,TGTGCCAGCAGCTTTCGGGTGACAACCGAAGGACCGCAGCATTTT
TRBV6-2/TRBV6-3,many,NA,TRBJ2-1,CASSYSYEQFF,TGTGCCAGCAGTTACAGTTATGAGCAGTTCTTC
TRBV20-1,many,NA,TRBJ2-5,CSASRFGVKETQYF,TGCAGTGCTAGCCGCTTCGGGGTAAAAGAGACCCAGTACTTC
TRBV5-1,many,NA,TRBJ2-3,CASSLAPTGTDTQYF,TGCGCCAGCAGCTTGGCCCCGACTGGCACAGATACGCAGTATTTT
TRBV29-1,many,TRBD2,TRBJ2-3,CSVAVAGTSTDTQYF,TGCAGCGTCGCTGTAGCGGGGACTAGCACAGATACGCAGTATTTT
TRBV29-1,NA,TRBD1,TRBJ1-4,CSAGTGAATNEKLFF,TGCAGCGCTGGGACAGGCGCAGCAACTAATGAAAAACTGTTTTTT
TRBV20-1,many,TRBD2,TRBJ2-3,CSALAVGTDTQYF,TGCAGTGCCCTAGCGGTGGGCACAGATACGCAGTATTTT
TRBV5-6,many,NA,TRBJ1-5,CASSQMSGSVQNQPQHF,TGTGCCAGCAGCCAGATGTCAGGCTCAGTACAAAATCAGCCCCAGCATTTT
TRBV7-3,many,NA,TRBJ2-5,CASSLGEGETQYF,TGTGCCAGCAGCTTAGGGGAAGGAGAGACCCAGTACTTC
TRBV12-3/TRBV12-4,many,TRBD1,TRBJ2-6,CASSPGTVSGANVLTF,TGTGCCAGCAGTCCTGGGACAGTCTCTGGGGCCAACGTCCTGACTTTC
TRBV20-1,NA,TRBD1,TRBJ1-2,CSASYRGQGLGYTF,TGCAGTGCCTCCTATCGTGGACAGGGGCTTGGCTACACCTTC